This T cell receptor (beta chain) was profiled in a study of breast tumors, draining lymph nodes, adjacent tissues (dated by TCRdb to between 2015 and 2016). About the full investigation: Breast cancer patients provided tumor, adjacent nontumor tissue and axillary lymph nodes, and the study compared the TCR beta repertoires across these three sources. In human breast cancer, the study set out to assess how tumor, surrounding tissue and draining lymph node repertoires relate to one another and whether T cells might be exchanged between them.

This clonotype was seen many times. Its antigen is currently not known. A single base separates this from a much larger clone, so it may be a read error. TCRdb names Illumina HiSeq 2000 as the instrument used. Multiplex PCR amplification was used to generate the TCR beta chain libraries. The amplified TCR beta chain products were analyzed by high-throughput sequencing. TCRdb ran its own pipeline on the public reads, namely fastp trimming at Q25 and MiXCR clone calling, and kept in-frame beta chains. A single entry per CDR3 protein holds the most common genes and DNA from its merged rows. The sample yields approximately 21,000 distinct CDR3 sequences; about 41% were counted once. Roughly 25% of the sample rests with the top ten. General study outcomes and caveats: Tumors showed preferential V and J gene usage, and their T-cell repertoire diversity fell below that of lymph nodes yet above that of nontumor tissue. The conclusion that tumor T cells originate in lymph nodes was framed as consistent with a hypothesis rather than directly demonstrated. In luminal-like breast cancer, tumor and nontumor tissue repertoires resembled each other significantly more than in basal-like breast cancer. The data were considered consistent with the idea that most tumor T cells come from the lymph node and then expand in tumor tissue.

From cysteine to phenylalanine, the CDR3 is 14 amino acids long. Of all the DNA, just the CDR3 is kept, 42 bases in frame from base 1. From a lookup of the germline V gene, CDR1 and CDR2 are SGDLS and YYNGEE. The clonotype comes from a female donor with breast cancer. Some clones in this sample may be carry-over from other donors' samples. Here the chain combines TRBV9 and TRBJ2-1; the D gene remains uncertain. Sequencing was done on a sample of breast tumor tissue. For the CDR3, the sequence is CASSGRNSYNEQSF. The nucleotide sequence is TGTGCCAGCAGCGGTCGGAACTCCTACAATGAGCAGTCCTTC.